These 11 T cell receptor beta chains originate from one sample sequenced in a study of T cells in Graves' hyperthyroidism and ophthalmopathy. It was RNA transcripts that yielded the amplified TCR beta CDR3 regions. The HTBI primer set was used in a first-round RT-PCR of the TCR CDR3. TCRdb re-derived calls from the multiplex PCR reads in MiXCR, one entry per CDR3 protein. The sample carries hundreds of thousands of distinct CDR3 sequences, 46% recorded once. The sequencing input was peripheral blood or thyroid tissue (not recorded which). These receptors came from a young woman with Graves' hyperthyroidism.

The chain recombines TRBV7-3 with TRBJ2-5, with a possible D match to TRBD1 (6 bases). Germline V lookup: CDR1 SGHTA, CDR2 FQGTGA. The CDR3 runs to 13 residues. V gave up 11 bases and J gave up 3 bases, with 16 bases separating them. CDR3 nucleotides: TGTGCCCTCCTAGACAGGCGGAAAGAGACCCAGTACTTC. Translation gives CALLDRRKETQYF.

This clonotype has only a few counts. This rearrangement joins TRBV19 to TRBJ2-7, with 9 bases fitting TRBD1. The junction had 11 bases not matched to a gene; V was cut back by 6 bases and J by 5 bases. The CDR3 is 15 residues long. Germline CDR1 and CDR2: LNHDA and SQIVND (reference sequence). CDR3 in amino acids: CASRQLWTGENEQYF. The CDR3 bases are TGTGCCAGTAGACAACTCTGGACAGGGGAGAACGAGCAGTACTTC. Full variable domain (missing parts from reference TRBV19 and TRBJ2-7): DGGITQSPKYLFRKEGQNVTLSCEQNLNHDAMYWYRQDPGQGLRLIYYSQIVNDFQKGDIAEGYSVSREKKESFPLTVTSAQKNPTAFYLCASRQLWTGENEQYFGPGTRLTVT.

Ten or more counts support this clonotype. The chain is built from TRBV29-1 and TRBJ1-1; unclear D gene. V was pared by 1 base and J by 0 bases, with 12 bases between. The CDR3 is made up of 15 amino acids. The V gene's germline CDR1 is SQVTM and CDR2 ANQGSEA. The CDR3 region is CSVEGRGSMNTEAFF. The CDR3 bases are TGCAGCGTTGAAGGACGAGGCAGCATGAACACTGAAGCTTTCTTT.

In this sample, this clonotype turned up a few times. In DNA form, the CDR3 reads TGTGCCAGCAGCTTAGGCCACCCCCGGGACAGATCTGGCTACACCTTC. This translates into CASSLGHPRDRSGYTF. The V gene is TRBV7-2, the J gene TRBJ1-2, with 7 bases that match TRBD1. The CDR3 runs to 16 residues. Germline CDR1 reads SGHTA; CDR2 reads FQGNSA. Germline trimming cut 1 base from V and 7 bases from J; bases unmatched to any gene: 12.

The table lists this clonotype with a count of one. This chain joins TRBV25-1 and TRBJ2-7; 11 bases align to TRBD2. V shed 6 bases and J 3 bases; nucleotides not matched to a gene: 13. The germline V gene encodes CDR1 MGHDK and CDR2 SYGVNS. The CDR3 consists of 17 residues. Here the CDR3 DNA reads TGTGCCAGCAGCCGCACAAGTAGCGGGAGGGCCTACTACGAGCAGTACTTC. Protein product: CASSRTSSGRAYYEQYF.

The genes are TRBV4-1 and TRBJ1-2; TRBD1 might be the D (5 bases). The CDR3 is 18 residues long. With 0 bases removed from V and 2 bases from J, the gap between germline ends came to 19 bases. Germline-derived CDR1 and CDR2 are MGHRA and YSYEKL. CDR3 region: CASSQDSGFARANYGYTF. CDR3 bases: TGCGCCAGCAGCCAAGATTCGGGCTTTGCCAGGGCGAACTATGGCTACACCTTC.

This clonotype has only a few counts. CDR3 in DNA: TGCAGTGCTGAAAGGACTAGCCAATCCGAGCAGTACTTC. Its translation is CSAERTSQSEQYF. The V gene is TRBV20-1, the J gene TRBJ2-7; 8 nucleotides line up with TRBD2. Germline assignment: CDR1 DFQATT and CDR2 SNEGSKA (reference sequence). V trimming: 5 bases; J trimming: 6 bases; junction bases outside the gene matches: 9. The CDR3 extends over 13 amino acids.

This clonotype showed up just a few times. J is TRBJ2-5 and V is TRBV7-9, with 9 nucleotides matching TRBD2. CDR1 and CDR2 (germline): SEHNR, FQNEAQ (reference sequence). Trimming took 5 bases from V and 4 from J; bases not matched to a gene: 14. This CDR3 spans 17 amino acids. The CDR3 DNA reads TGTGCCAGCAGCCCCCTCGGGGTAGCGGGAGATCGAGAGACCCAGTACTTC. Translating gives CASSPLGVAGDRETQYF.

The chain recombines TRBV7-2 with TRBJ1-5; no reliable D call. CDR1 and CDR2 (germline): SGHTA, FQGNSA. This CDR3 comprises 14 residues. V lost 0 bases and J lost 7, with 10 bases in between. CDR3 sequence reads: CASSLAGRMQPQHF. DNA of the CDR3: TGTGCCAGCAGCTTAGCAGGGAGGATGCAGCCCCAGCATTTT.

The V gene is TRBV19, the J gene TRBJ2-5; D may be TRBD2 (6 bases). Germline V lookup: CDR1 LNHDA, CDR2 SQIVND (reference sequence). The CDR3 runs to 14 residues. V was shortened by 5 bases and J by 4 bases, with 14 bases between the two germline ends. CDR3 bases: TGTGCCAGTAGTGTTCTAGCGTCGGTAGAGACCCAGTACTTC. Translating it yields CASSVLASVETQYF.

The gene calls are TRBV2 and TRBJ2-5; possibly TRBD1 for D (5 bases). The CDR3 is made up of 12 amino acids. V gave up 7 bases and J gave up 5 bases, with 11 bases separating them. Looked up from germline, CDR1 is SNHLY and CDR2 is FYNNEI. As DNA, the CDR3 is TGTGCCAGCATAAAGGGGATCGAGACCCAGTACTTC. Its protein is CASIKGIETQYF. Full variable domain (rest looked up from reference TRBV2 and TRBJ2-5): EPEVTQTPSHQVTQMGQEVILRCVPISNHLYFYWYRQILGQKVEFLVSFYNNEISEKSEIFDDQFSVERPDGSNFTLKIRSTKLEDSAMYFCASIKGIETQYFGPGTRLLVL.